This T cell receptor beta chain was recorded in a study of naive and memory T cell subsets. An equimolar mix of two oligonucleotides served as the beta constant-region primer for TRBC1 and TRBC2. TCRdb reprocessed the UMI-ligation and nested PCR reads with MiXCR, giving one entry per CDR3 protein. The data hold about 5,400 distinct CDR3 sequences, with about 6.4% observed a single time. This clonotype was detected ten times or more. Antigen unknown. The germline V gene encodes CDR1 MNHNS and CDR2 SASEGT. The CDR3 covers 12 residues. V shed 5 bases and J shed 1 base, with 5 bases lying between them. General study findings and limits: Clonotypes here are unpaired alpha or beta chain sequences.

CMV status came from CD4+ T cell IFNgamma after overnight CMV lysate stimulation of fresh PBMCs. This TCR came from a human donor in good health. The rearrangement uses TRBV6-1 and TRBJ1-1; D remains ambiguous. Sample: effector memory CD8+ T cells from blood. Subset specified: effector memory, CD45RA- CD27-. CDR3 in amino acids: CASSMGNTEAFF. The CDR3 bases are TGTGCCAGCAGTATGGGGAACACTGAAGCTTTCTTT.